Each of the 25 T cell receptor beta chains below was sequenced from the same sample in a study of cytomegalovirus exposure and HLA in healthy donors. Primers for the PCR totalled 60 Vbeta and 13 Jbeta. Assay used: immunoSEQ multiplex PCR; TCRdb lists only in-frame clones, some missing. The sample records over 150,000 clones, around four fifths being singletons. Sequenced input: PBMCs. The receptors come from a woman in her forties or fifties in good health and CMV-seropositive.

The chain links TRBV5-1 to TRBJ2-6; D unclear. Germline V gene sequence: CDR1 SGHRS, CDR2 YFSETQ. V dropped 1 base and J dropped 3 bases, with 5 bases sitting between them. CDR3 length: 14 amino acids. The CDR3: CASSLLNGANVLTF. CDR3 DNA sequence: TGCGCCAGCAGCTTGTTAAATGGGGCCAACGTCCTGACTTTC.

The chain employs TRBV29-1 and TRBJ2-5, with TRBD1 identical over 8 bases. Germline trimming cut 4 bases from V and 4 bases from J; bases unmatched to any gene: 5. The CDR3 consists of 13 residues. Germline CDR1 reads SQVTM; CDR2 reads ANQGSEA. The CDR3 region is CSVAPGGVETQYF. CDR3 DNA: TGCAGCGTTGCTCCAGGGGGCGTAGAGACCCAGTACTTC.

The chain is built from TRBV7-2 and TRBJ2-2, with 10 bases lining up with TRBD2. This CDR3 has 15 amino acids. Losses at the gene ends were 5 bases for V and 6 bases for J; bases not matched to a gene: 6. Germline values: CDR1 SGHTA, CDR2 FQGNSA. This CDR3 reads CASSITGTSAGELFF. The CDR3 DNA sequence: TGTGCCAGCAGCATAACCGGGACTAGCGCCGGGGAGCTGTTTTTT.

The chain carries TRBV10-1 and TRBJ2-1, with D possibly TRBD2 on 6 matching bases. This CDR3 contains 13 residues. Per the germline V gene, CDR1 is WNHNN and CDR2 is SYGVQD (reference sequence). V lost 2 bases to trimming and J lost 7 bases, with 9 bases between them. The DNA for the CDR3 is TGCGCCAGCAGTGAGGACGGAGGGAATGAGCAGTTCTTC. This sequence encodes CASSEDGGNEQFF.

The CDR3 loop reads CASSPGADPYEQYF. DNA of the CDR3: TGTGCCAGCTCACCTGGGGCGGACCCCTACGAGCAGTACTTC. This sequence joins TRBV18 and TRBJ2-7; perhaps TRBD1 as D (5 bases). The V gene's germline CDR1 is KGHSH and CDR2 LQKENI. This CDR3 has 14 residues. V lost 3 bases and J 2 bases, leaving 11 bases between the germline ends.

V is TRBV7-8 and J is TRBJ2-7; D not resolved. CDR1 SGHVS and CDR2 FQNEAQ come from the germline V gene. Trimming left V 5 bases short and J 4 bases short, with 12 bases between. There are 13 residues in the CDR3. CDR3 in amino acids: CASSLRGLYEQYF. The CDR3 nucleotides are TGTGCCAGCAGCCTACGCGGTCTTTACGAGCAGTACTTC.

The chain combines TRBV2 with TRBJ2-7, with 7 bases that match TRBD2. Unmatched junction bases numbered 7, after V lost 6 bases and J lost 2 bases. Germline lookup yields CDR1 SNHLY and CDR2 FYNNEI. The CDR3 consists of 14 residues. As DNA, the CDR3 is TGTGCCAGCAGCGGCGGGGGAGGTACCTACGAGCAGTACTTC. Translated: CASSGGGGTYEQYF.

The chain links TRBV6-5 to TRBJ1-1; 11 nucleotides match TRBD1. CDR1 and CDR2 from the germline V gene are MNHEY and SVGAGI. There are 13 residues in the CDR3. J was trimmed by 10 bases and V by 4 bases; bases with no gene match: 5. The CDR3, as DNA: TGTGCCAGCAGTTCGCCGGGACAGGGGGGAGCTTTCTTT. Its translation: CASSSPGQGGAFF.

The chain has TRBV5-6 and TRBJ1-2; D not resolved. The V gene's germline CDR1 is SGHDT and CDR2 YYEEEE. This CDR3 is 14 amino acids long. The germline V and J ends were trimmed by 2 bases and 7 bases, with 15 bases remaining between them. The DNA for the CDR3 is TGTGCCAGCAGCTTAACCGCCGGTGTACCTGGCTACACCTTC. Translation: CASSLTAGVPGYTF.

The table lists this clone with a few counts. This chain uses TRBV4-1 with TRBJ2-7; 11 bases fit TRBD2. This CDR3 is 17 amino acids long. Germline CDR1 reads MGHRA; CDR2 reads YSYEKL. The J segment lost 2 bases and the V segment lost 4 bases, leaving 10 bases of the junction unmatched. The CDR3: CASSRTGGTSGTYEQYF. CDR3 nucleotide sequence: TGCGCCAGCAGCCGAACAGGGGGGACTAGCGGAACCTACGAGCAGTACTTC.

This chain uses TRBV18 with TRBJ1-2, with 12 bases that match TRBD1. The V and J ends lost 4 bases and 11 bases, in that order; junction bases with no gene match: 5. Germline CDR1 and CDR2: KGHSH and LQKENI. This CDR3 region has 13 residues. CDR3 coding DNA: TGTGCCAGCTCACAGGGACAGGGGGCTGAATACACCTTC. Amino acid sequence: CASSQGQGAEYTF.

The chain has TRBV5-1 and TRBJ2-2; 8 positions agree with TRBD2. The CDR3 totals 13 residues. Germline values: CDR1 SGHRS, CDR2 YFSETQ. J lost 7 bases, V lost 4 bases, and 3 bases had no gene match. This CDR3 is CASSPGGYGELFF. DNA for the CDR3: TGCGCCAGCAGCCCGGGGGGGTACGGGGAGCTGTTTTTT.

In DNA form, the CDR3 reads TGTGCCAGCGAATCGGGACAGGGGAACACTGAAGCTTTCTTT. Translation gives CASESGQGNTEAFF. The genes are TRBV6-1 and TRBJ1-1, with 9 bases that match TRBD1. CDR3 size: 14 residues. The germline V gene encodes CDR1 MNHNS and CDR2 SASEGT. V trimming: 8 bases; J trimming: 1 base; junction bases outside the gene matches: 5.

The chain links TRBV6-5 to TRBJ1-1; 7 nucleotides agree with TRBD1. The germline V gene encodes CDR1 MNHEY and CDR2 SVGAGI. V gave up 5 bases and J gave up 8 bases; unmatched junction bases: 11. The CDR3 is 14 residues long. The CDR3 region has the DNA TGTGCCAGCAGTCTTTACCGGCACAGGGGAGAAGCTTTCTTT. The encoded protein is CASSLYRHRGEAFF.

This chain joins TRBV7-2 and TRBJ1-2; D might be TRBD1 (6 bases). The germline V and J ends were trimmed by 1 base and 8 bases, with 11 bases remaining between them. CDR3 length: 13 amino acids. Per germline, CDR1 SGHTA and CDR2 FQGNSA. CDR3 nucleotides: TGTGCCAGCAGCTTAGACAGGGCTTGGGGCTACACCTTC. Residues: CASSLDRAWGYTF. Combining the CDR3 with reference TRBV7-2 and TRBJ1-2 gives the whole variable domain GAGVSQSPSNKVTEKGKDVELRCDPISGHTALYWYRQSLGQGLEFLIYFQGNSAPDKSGLPSDRFSAERTGGSVSTLTIQRTQQEDSAVYLCASSLDRAWGYTFGSGTRLTVV.

The genes are TRBV7-8 and TRBJ1-6; D uncertain. The V gene lost 5 bases and the J gene lost 12 bases, with 11 bases spanning the gap. The germline CDR1 and CDR2 sequences are SGHVS and FQNEAQ. There are 12 residues in the CDR3. The CDR3 DNA follows: TGTGCCAGCAGCGAAAGCGCCGGACCCCTCCACTTT. This gives the protein CASSESAGPLHF. The variable domain in full, with the rest retrieved from reference TRBV7-8 and TRBJ1-6, is GAGVSQSPRYKVAKRGQDVALRCDPISGHVSLFWYQQALGQGPEFLTYFQNEAQLDKSGLPSDRFFAERPEGSVSTLKIQRTQQEDSAVYLCASSESAGPLHFGNGTRLTVT.

This chain connects TRBV11-3 to TRBJ2-3; the D is unclear. Trimming cost V 4 bases and J 2 bases, with 13 bases left between them. The CDR3 extends over 15 amino acids. Germline lookup yields CDR1 SGHNT and CDR2 YENEEA. CDR3 coding DNA: TGTGCCAGCAGCTCCGAGGCTCGTCCCACAGATACGCAGTATTTT. Amino acids: CASSSEARPTDTQYF.

Written as DNA, the CDR3 is TGTGCCATCAATGGAGACGGGTTCTATGGCTACACCTTC. Amino acids: CAINGDGFYGYTF. This chain connects TRBV10-3 to TRBJ1-2; D gene ambiguous. V dropped 7 bases and J dropped 4 bases, with 13 bases sitting between them. Germline CDR1 and CDR2: ENHRY and SYGVKD. This CDR3 spans 13 amino acids.

CDR3 sequence reads: CASSLGTGSFQMNTEAFF. The CDR3 nucleotides read TGTGCCAGCTCACTAGGGACAGGGAGCTTTCAAATGAACACTGAAGCTTTCTTT. The chain couples TRBV18 to TRBJ1-1; TRBD1 agrees at 9 bases. With 4 bases clipped from V and 0 bases from J, the junction kept 12 bases outside the gene matches. The germline CDR1 and CDR2 sequences are KGHSH and LQKENI. The CDR3 sequence is 18 residues long.

The J gene is TRBJ1-5, the V gene TRBV7-2; D might be TRBD1 (5 bases). Trimming removed 5 bases from V and 3 bases from J, with 11 bases in between. This CDR3 has 14 residues. Germline values: CDR1 SGHTA, CDR2 FQGNSA. The CDR3 is CASSRDRFNQPQHF. DNA of the CDR3: TGTGCCAGCAGCCGCGACAGATTCAATCAGCCCCAGCATTTT.

The chain carries TRBV29-1 and TRBJ1-2; D unclear. Germline lookup yields CDR1 SQVTM and CDR2 ANQGSEA. The CDR3 extends over 12 amino acids. V was cut by 5 bases and J by 8 bases, with 15 bases left in between. CDR3 protein: CSVYNPPLGYTF. CDR3 coding DNA: TGCAGCGTTTACAACCCTCCCTTGGGCTACACCTTC.

This chain uses TRBV5-6 with TRBJ2-7; 7 bases are a match to TRBD1. The CDR3 spans 14 residues. Germline V gene lookup returns CDR1 SGHDT and CDR2 YYEEEE. Losses at the gene ends were 4 bases for V and 0 bases for J; bases not matched to a gene: 4. The CDR3 sequence is CASSPQGSSYEQYF. Here the CDR3 DNA reads TGTGCCAGCAGCCCACAGGGGTCCTCCTACGAGCAGTACTTC.

The chain joins TRBV19 to TRBJ1-1; 7 bases are a match to TRBD1. The germline V gene has CDR1 LNHDA and CDR2 SQIVND (reference sequence). The CDR3 consists of 14 residues. J gave up 0 bases and V 5 bases, and 3 bases lay outside the gene matches. The CDR3 region has the DNA TGTGCCAGTAGTCCGGGGACAGTGAACACTGAAGCTTTCTTT. Residues: CASSPGTVNTEAFF.

This sequence joins TRBV6-1 and TRBJ2-7; 7 positions match TRBD1. Germline-derived CDR1 and CDR2 are MNHNS and SASEGT. J gave up 0 bases and V 1 base, and 0 bases lay outside the gene matches. The CDR3 contains 14 residues. CDR3 DNA sequence: TGTGCCAGCAGTGAAGGGGACAGCTCCTACGAGCAGTACTTC. It specifies CASSEGDSSYEQYF.

The gene calls are TRBV28 and TRBJ1-6, with TRBD1 matching over 7 bases. The CDR3 has 16 amino acids. V shed 8 bases, J shed 3 bases, and the junction held 10 bases outside the gene matches. CDR1 and CDR2 (germline): MDHEN, SYDVKM. Here the CDR3 reads CASGSRDRSYNSPLHF. The DNA for the CDR3 is TGTGCCAGCGGCTCACGGGACAGAAGCTATAATTCACCCCTCCACTTT. Based on the CDR3 plus reference TRBV28 and TRBJ1-6, the full variable domain is DVKVTQSSRYLVKRTGEKVFLECVQDMDHENMFWYRQDPGLGLRLIYFSYDVKMKEKGDIPEGYSVSREKKERFSLILESASTNQTSMYLCASGSRDRSYNSPLHFGNGTRLTVT.